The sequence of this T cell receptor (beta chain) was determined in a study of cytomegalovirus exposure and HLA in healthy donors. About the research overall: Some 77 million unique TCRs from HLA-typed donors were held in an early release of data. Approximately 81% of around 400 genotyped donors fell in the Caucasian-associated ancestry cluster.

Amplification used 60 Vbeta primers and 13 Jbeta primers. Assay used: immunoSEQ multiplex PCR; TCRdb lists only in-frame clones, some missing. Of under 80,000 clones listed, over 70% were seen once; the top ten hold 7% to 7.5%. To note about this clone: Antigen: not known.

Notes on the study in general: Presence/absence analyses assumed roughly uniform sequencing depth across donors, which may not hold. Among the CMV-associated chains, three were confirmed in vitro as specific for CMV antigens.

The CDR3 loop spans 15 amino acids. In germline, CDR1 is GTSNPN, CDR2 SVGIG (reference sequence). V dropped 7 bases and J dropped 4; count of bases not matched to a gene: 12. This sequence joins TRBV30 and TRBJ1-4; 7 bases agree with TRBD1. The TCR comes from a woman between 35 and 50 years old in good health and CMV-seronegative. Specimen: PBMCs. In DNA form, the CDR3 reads TGTGCCTTAGACATTTCCGGGACAGTTAATGAAAAACTGTTTTTT. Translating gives CALDISGTVNEKLFF. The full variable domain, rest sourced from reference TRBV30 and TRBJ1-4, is SQTIHQWPATLVQPVGSPLSLECTVEGTSNPNLYWYRQAAGRGLQLLFYSVGIGQISSEVPQNLSASRPQDRQFILSSKKLLLSDSGFYLCALDISGTVNEKLFFGSGTQLSVL.